Sequencing of this TCR beta chain was carried out in a study of shared T cell receptors in the human thymus. Germline CDR1 is SGDLS and CDR2 is YYNGEE. Between the trimmed V and J ends, which lost 0 bases and 4 bases, there was a span of 8 bases. This CDR3 has 14 amino acids. Method: immunoSEQ multiplex PCR; TCRdb's copy keeps in-frame clones and lacks some. The table shows 700,000 to 750,000 clones, with approximately 85% occurring only once. The same sample was also used in a study of human thymus T cells. That investigation notes: Having surgery to correct congenital heart defects, healthy Finnish infants acted as the donors. Resections from corrective heart surgery supplied the thymus tissue. The authors found apparently biased V and J gene usage in thymic and blood repertoires.

The V call is TRBV9, the J call TRBJ1-5; D remains unclear. The sequenced sample consisted of thymocytes. This receptor was identified in a girl under three years old with a congenital heart defect. In nucleotides, the CDR3 is TGTGCCAGCAGCGTAGGGACGGGAAATCAGCCCCAGCATTTT. Translated, it gives CASSVGTGNQPQHF.